These T cell receptor beta chains were read from a single sample in a study of blood T cell repertoires in COVID-19. Sequenced by immunoSEQ multiplex PCR; TCRdb stores in-frame clones only, minus some. Here the sample spans 150,000 or so clones, approximately 91% being singletons. Sequenced: peripheral blood. These receptors were collected from a man aged 18 to 35 with acute or convalescent COVID-19. CDR3s include the opening cysteine and the closing phenylalanine or tryptophan. D genes are given only for firm matches. Clone sizes are given selectively: once, few, many, or a class where the clone is expanded.

TRBD1 | TRBJ1-2 | 16 | . | TRBV7-8 | CASSFTGTGGVNGYTF | TGTGCCAGCAGCTTCACCGGGACAGGGGGCGTTAATGGCTACACCTTC
. | TRBJ1-6 | 16 | . | TRBV7-2 | CASSPVGRGGNSPLHF | TGTGCCAGCAGCCCGGTGGGGCGGGGGGGTAATTCACCCCTCCACTTT
. | TRBJ2-1 | 14 | . | TRBV24-1 | CATSDKRNGNEQFF | TGTGCCACCAGTGATAAACGAAACGGGAATGAGCAGTTCTTC
TRBD1 | TRBJ2-2 | 16 | . | TRBV15 | CATSRRQGKVTGELFF | TGTGCCACCAGCAGGAGACAGGGGAAAGTCACCGGGGAGCTGTTTTTT
. | TRBJ1-5 | 17 | . | TRBV18 | CASSQGGLDLSNQPQHF | TGTGCCAGCTCTCAAGGCGGACTTGACCTTAGCAATCAGCCCCAGCATTTT
TRBD2 | TRBJ2-7 | 16 | . | TRBV11-2 | CASSSISGRADYEQYF | TGTGCCAGCAGCTCGATTAGCGGGAGGGCCGATTACGAGCAGTACTTC
. | TRBJ2-5 | 15 | . | TRBV9 | CASSVEQGRQETQYF | TGTGCCAGCAGCGTAGAACAGGGTAGACAAGAGACCCAGTACTTC
TRBD2 | TRBJ2-1 | 13 | . | TRBV4-1 | CASSREGQYEQFF | TGCGCCAGCAGCCGGGAGGGCCAGTATGAGCAGTTCTTC
. | TRBJ1-2 | 15 | once | TRBV4-1 | CASSQDGSVNYGYTF | TGCGCCAGCAGCCAAGACGGCAGCGTAAACTATGGCTACACCTTC
. | TRBJ2-7 | 14 | . | TRBV19 | CASSISGVTYEQYF | TGTGCCAGTAGTATATCAGGGGTCACCTACGAGCAGTACTTC
TRBD1 | TRBJ1-2 | 13 | . | TRBV6-5 | CASSFRTGYGYTF | TGTGCCAGCAGTTTCCGGACAGGGTATGGCTACACCTTC
. | TRBJ1-5 | 14 | . | TRBV19 | CASTPRGENQPQHF | TGTGCCAGTACCCCTCGGGGGGAAAATCAGCCCCAGCATTTT
. | TRBJ2-2 | 14 | once | TRBV18 | CASSPTRQTGELFF | TGTGCCAGCTCACCAACCAGACAAACCGGGGAGCTGTTTTTT
. | TRBJ1-5 | 14 | . | TRBV7-9 | CASSPDSGVQPQHF | TGTGCCAGCAGCCCGGACTCTGGGGTTCAGCCCCAGCATTTT
TRBD1 | TRBJ2-3 | 15 | . | TRBV5-4 | CASSFGTGSTDTQYF | TGTGCCAGCAGCTTCGGGACAGGGTCCACAGATACGCAGTATTTT
TRBD1 | TRBJ2-7 | 12 | . | TRBV6-6 | CGTGTGTYEQYF | TGTGGGACCGGGACAGGGACCTACGAGCAGTACTTC
. | TRBJ1-1 | 13 | . | TRBV5-1 | CASSLGTAGRVFF | TGCGCCAGCAGCTTGGGCACCGCGGGACGGGTTTTCTTT
. | TRBJ1-2 | 13 | . | TRBV6-5 | CASQSGANYGYTF | TGTGCCAGCCAGAGCGGAGCGAACTATGGCTACACCTTC
TRBD1 | TRBJ1-2 | 16 | . | TRBV5-1 | CASSLAVNRGKDGYTF | TGCGCCAGCAGCTTGGCGGTAAACAGGGGGAAGGATGGCTACACCTTC
TRBD1 | TRBJ1-5 | 15 | . | TRBV30 | CAWSSWGQPFQPQHF | TGTGCCTGGAGTTCTTGGGGACAGCCCTTTCAGCCCCAGCATTTT
TRBD2 | TRBJ2-1 | 14 | . | TRBV2 | CASMRELSYNEQFF | TGTGCCAGCATGCGGGAGCTTTCCTACAATGAGCAGTTCTTC
TRBD1 | TRBJ2-1 | 15 | . | TRBV6-1 | CASSDGDSSYNEQFF | TGTGCCAGCAGTGATGGGGACAGCTCCTACAATGAGCAGTTCTTC
TRBD1 | TRBJ1-4 | 15 | . | TRBV7-9 | CASSDLGQGLEKLFF | TGTGCCAGCAGCGACCTGGGACAGGGATTAGAAAAACTGTTTTTT
. | TRBJ1-1 | 14 | . | TRBV11-2 | CASSFGREGTEAFF | TGTGCCAGCAGCTTTGGCAGGGAAGGCACTGAAGCTTTCTTT
. | TRBJ1-3 | 13 | once | TRBV2 | CASSESTGNTIYF | TGTGCCAGCAGTGAAAGCACGGGAAACACCATATATTTT
TRBD1 | TRBJ1-1 | 16 | . | TRBV19 | CASSRLRDSKSDEAFF | TGTGCCAGTAGCCGACTCCGGGACAGTAAAAGTGATGAAGCTTTCTTT
. | TRBJ1-2 | 13 | . | TRBV11-2 | CASSLNRDYGYTF | TGTGCCAGCAGCTTAAATCGAGACTATGGCTACACCTTC
. | TRBJ1-6 | 15 | . | TRBV18 | CASSPGGGYNSPLHF | TGTGCCAGCTCACCAGGGGGGGGCTATAATTCACCCCTCCACTTT
. | TRBJ1-1 | 16 | . | TRBV6-6 | CASSPLRLRGLAEAFF | TGTGCCAGCAGTCCCCTTCGGCTCCGCGGACTGGCTGAAGCTTTCTTT
TRBD2 | TRBJ2-1 | 20 | . | TRBV30 | CAWSGRLAGGLLRGYNEQFF | TGTGCCTGGAGTGGACGACTAGCGGGGGGGCTTTTACGAGGCTACAATGAGCAGTTCTTC
. | TRBJ1-1 | 13 | many | TRBV12-3/TRBV12-4 | CASSFVEGTEAFF | TGTGCCAGCAGTTTCGTGGAGGGCACTGAAGCTTTCTTT
TRBD1 | TRBJ1-1 | 12 | . | TRBV15 | CATSGTAVEAFF | TGTGCCACCAGCGGGACAGCCGTTGAAGCTTTCTTT
. | TRBJ2-7 | 16 | few | TRBV5-1 | CASSPTPGASSYEQYF | TGCGCCAGCAGCCCTACGCCAGGGGCATCCTCCTACGAGCAGTACTTC
TRBD1 | TRBJ2-3 | 17 | . | TRBV7-9 | CASRHRPGQGTTDTQYF | TGTGCCAGCAGGCACCGACCGGGACAGGGAACCACAGATACGCAGTATTTT
TRBD1 | TRBJ1-1 | 11 | . | TRBV12-3/TRBV12-4 | CASTRTGEAFF | TGTGCCAGCACCCGGACAGGAGAAGCTTTCTTT
. | TRBJ1-1 | 14 | . | TRBV14 | CASSQVRLSTEAFF | TGTGCCAGCAGCCAAGTACGACTGAGCACTGAAGCTTTCTTT
TRBD1 | TRBJ1-4 | 11 | . | TRBV15 | CATSSDRGLFF | TGTGCCACCAGCAGCGACAGGGGGCTGTTTTTT
. | TRBJ2-7 | 13 | . | TRBV12-3/TRBV12-4 | CASSLVQMYEQYF | TGTGCCAGCAGTTTAGTACAGATGTACGAGCAGTACTTC
TRBD2 | TRBJ2-7 | 13 | . | TRBV5-1 | CASIPGLGGEQYF | TGCGCCAGCATTCCGGGACTAGGAGGCGAGCAGTACTTC
TRBD1 | TRBJ1-2 | 13 | . | TRBV11-2 | CASSLQGAQGYTF | TGTGCCAGCAGCCTACAGGGGGCGCAGGGCTACACCTTC
TRBD1 | TRBJ2-3 | 14 | . | TRBV24-1 | CATSSNRGSDTQYF | TGTGCCACCAGCTCAAACAGGGGCTCAGATACGCAGTATTTT
. | TRBJ2-1 | 13 | . | TRBV11-2 | CASSMDSNNEQFF | TGTGCCAGCAGCATGGACAGTAACAATGAGCAGTTCTTC
TRBD1 | TRBJ2-3 | 16 | . | TRBV18 | CASSPSSGGDTDTQYF | TGTGCCAGCTCACCATCCTCAGGGGGCGACACAGATACGCAGTATTTT
TRBD1 | TRBJ2-7 | 15 | . | TRBV6-5 | CASTSWGQGTYEQYF | TGTGCCAGCACCTCGTGGGGACAGGGAACCTACGAGCAGTACTTC
. | TRBJ1-2 | 16 | . | TRBV4-2 | CASSQLKQGFNYGYTF | TGTGCCAGCAGCCAACTCAAACAGGGATTTAACTATGGCTACACCTTC
. | TRBJ1-5 | 15 | . | TRBV27 | CASGRDPGGNQPQHF | TGTGCCAGCGGCCGGGACCCGGGAGGAAATCAGCCCCAGCATTTT
TRBD2 | TRBJ2-2 | 16 | . | TRBV2 | CASSGLAGGSTGELFF | TGTGCCAGCAGTGGATTAGCGGGGGGAAGCACCGGGGAGCTGTTTTTT
. | TRBJ1-1 | 14 | . | TRBV6-2/TRBV6-3 | CASSPLRESAEAFF | TGTGCCAGCAGTCCCCTGAGGGAGAGTGCTGAAGCTTTCTTT
. | TRBJ1-1 | 15 | . | TRBV9 | CASSVGQTSNTEAFF | TGTGCCAGCAGCGTAGGACAGACTTCGAACACTGAAGCTTTCTTT